The 28 T cell receptor beta chains below come from one sample, sequenced in a study of cytomegalovirus exposure and HLA in healthy donors. PCR was performed using 60 Vbeta and 13 Jbeta primers. Sequencing was performed with immunoSEQ multiplex PCR; in TCRdb, only in-frame clones are kept and a portion is missing. The repertoire includes approximately 190,000 clones, approximately 77% of them detected once, and around 3.7% sits in the top ten. The specimen sequenced was PBMCs. Source of these receptors: a man aged 35 to 55 in good health and CMV-seropositive.

The chain is built from TRBV6-5 and TRBJ2-5; 14 nucleotides align to TRBD2. Germline V gives CDR1 MNHEY, CDR2 SVGAGI. This CDR3 spans 15 amino acids. Trimming cost V 7 bases and J 1 base; bases outside gene matches: 2. The CDR3 sequence is CASKGTSGGQETQYF. CDR3 sequence (DNA): TGTGCCAGCAAAGGGACTAGCGGGGGCCAAGAGACCCAGTACTTC.

The DNA of the CDR3 is TGTGCCAGCAGCATCGCGCGGGTGAACACTGAAGCTTTCTTT. It encodes CASSIARVNTEAFF. The V gene is TRBV21-1, the J gene TRBJ1-1. TRBV21-1 is labeled a pseudogene. The CDR3 consists of 14 residues.

The chain is built from TRBV5-1 and TRBJ2-5, with TRBD1 matching over 8 bases. Germline-derived CDR1 and CDR2 are SGHRS and YFSETQ. This CDR3 has 15 residues. Germline trimming cut 0 bases from V and 5 bases from J; bases unmatched to any gene: 6. Here the CDR3 reads CASSLAGTGRETQYF. The CDR3 bases are TGCGCCAGCAGCTTGGCCGGGACAGGACGGGAGACCCAGTACTTC.

The genes are TRBV7-9 and TRBJ2-5; TRBD1 matches 9 bases. The CDR3 has 13 amino acids. The trim removed 6 bases at V and 5 bases at J, leaving 4 bases unmatched. The germline V gene encodes CDR1 SEHNR and CDR2 FQNEAQ (reference sequence). The CDR3 here is CASRVQGAETQYF. DNA for the CDR3: TGTGCCAGCAGGGTACAGGGGGCGGAGACCCAGTACTTC.

The J gene is TRBJ1-2, the V gene TRBV7-9; 7 bases fit TRBD1. The V and J ends lost 1 base and 2 bases, in that order; junction bases with no gene match: 4. Germline loops: CDR1 SEHNR, CDR2 FQNEAQ (reference sequence). This CDR3 spans 15 amino acids. The CDR3 region is CASSLGGTENYGYTF. CDR3 nucleotides: TGTGCCAGCAGCTTAGGAGGGACAGAAAACTATGGCTACACCTTC. Variable domain in full (rest from reference TRBV7-9 and TRBJ1-2): DTGVSQNPRHKITKRGQNVTFRCDPISEHNRLYWYRQTLGQGPEFLTYFQNEAQLEKSRLLSDRFSAERPKGSFSTLEIQRTEQGDSAMYLCASSLGGTENYGYTFGSGTRLTVV.

The chain uses TRBV10-3 and TRBJ1-5; a weak D match, TRBD1 (5 bases). Germline V lookup: CDR1 ENHRY, CDR2 SYGVKD. V was trimmed by 1 base and J by 1 base, leaving 8 bases between them. The CDR3 length is 15 residues. CDR3 residues: CAISEWQGSNQPQHF. In nucleotides, the CDR3 is TGTGCCATCAGTGAGTGGCAGGGAAGCAATCAGCCCCAGCATTTT.

The chain joins TRBV6-5 to TRBJ2-1, with TRBD1 as a possible D gene (7 bases). V shed 11 bases and J shed 9 bases, with 20 bases lying between them. The CDR3 is 13 amino acids. Germline V CDR1 and CDR2: MNHEY, SVGAGI. CDR3 nucleotides: TGTGCCCTCGGGGGCGACAGGGCCCTTGAGCAGTTCTTC. It is translated as CALGGDRALEQFF.

The V and J genes are TRBV7-9 and TRBJ1-5, with D hard to call. Trimming removed 0 bases at V and 6 bases at J, with 9 bases between. This CDR3 comprises 14 residues. Germline lookup yields CDR1 SEHNR and CDR2 FQNEAQ (reference sequence). As DNA, the CDR3 is TGTGCCAGCAGCTTAGCGGGTTCAGGTCAGCCCCAGCATTTT. The encoded protein is CASSLAGSGQPQHF.

V gene TRBV5-1 combines with J gene TRBJ1-3; 9 bases are a match to TRBD1. Per the germline V gene, CDR1 is SGHRS and CDR2 is YFSETQ. J lost 1 base, V lost 2 bases, and 4 bases had no gene match. CDR3 length: 16 amino acids. The DNA of the CDR3 is TGCGCCAGCAGCTTAGACAGGGGGATTTCTGGAAACACCATATATTTT. Its protein product is CASSLDRGISGNTIYF.

The rearrangement joins TRBV7-9 to TRBJ1-1, with 7 positions matching TRBD1. The V and J ends lost 3 bases and 1 base, in that order; junction bases with no gene match: 2. This CDR3 spans 14 amino acids. Germline V gene data show CDR1 as SEHNR and CDR2 as FQNEAQ (reference sequence). The CDR3 sequence is CASSLGQTNTEAFF. CDR3 coding DNA: TGTGCCAGCAGCTTGGGACAGACGAACACTGAAGCTTTCTTT.

In the case of this clone: One end of the junction does not line up with germline, which may come from a read error. V gene TRBV7-9 combines with J gene TRBJ2-3; 7 bases match TRBD1. The CDR3 sequence is 18 residues long. Looked up from germline, CDR1 is SEHNR and CDR2 is FQNEAQ (reference sequence). CDR3: CSSSFPGTEGPSTDTQYF. CDR3 nucleotides: TGTTCCAGCAGCTTCCCCGGGACAGAGGGTCCTAGCACAGATACGCAGTATTTT.

V and J are TRBV5-4 and TRBJ2-4; the D is unclear. The CDR3 runs to 13 residues. V was trimmed by 1 base and J by 7 bases, leaving 9 bases between them. The germline V gene encodes CDR1 SGHNT and CDR2 YYREEE (reference sequence). Here the CDR3 DNA reads TGTGCCAGCAGCTTGTACTCCGCCAACATTCAGTACTTC. This gives the protein CASSLYSANIQYF.

This clone was seen once. This chain links TRBV5-1 with TRBJ2-3; 12 nucleotides agree with TRBD2. The CDR3 extends over 16 amino acids. V lost 4 bases and J lost 5; bases outside the gene matches: 8. CDR1 SGHRS and CDR2 YFSETQ come from the germline V gene. The CDR3 coding sequence is TGCGCCAGCAGCCACGGGACTAGCGGGTGGGAAGATACGCAGTATTTT. Translated: CASSHGTSGWEDTQYF.

CDR3 nucleotides: TGCGCCAGCAGCTCAGACCCGGGACAGGGGAGCTATGGCTACACCTTC. Its protein is CASSSDPGQGSYGYTF. The chain recombines TRBV4-1 with TRBJ1-2; 10 positions match TRBD1. The J segment lost 4 bases and the V segment lost 5 bases, leaving 10 bases of the junction unmatched. The V gene's germline CDR1 is MGHRA and CDR2 YSYEKL. CDR3 length: 16 residues.

This clone was seen a handful of times. The CDR3 DNA follows: TGTGCCAGCAGCTTAGTTACTCAATTCCCTGCTGGCTACACCTTC. Encoded protein: CASSLVTQFPAGYTF. The chain couples TRBV7-9 to TRBJ1-2; no reliable D call. Germline loops: CDR1 SEHNR, CDR2 FQNEAQ (reference sequence). V was trimmed by 1 base and J by 7 bases, leaving 16 bases between them. This CDR3 has 15 amino acids.

The V and J genes are TRBV7-8 and TRBJ1-6; 8 nucleotides line up with TRBD1. Germline CDR1 is SGHVS and CDR2 is FQNEAQ. J lost 8 bases, V lost 2 bases, and 2 bases had no gene match. The CDR3 totals 14 residues. This CDR3 is CASSLTGGHSPLHF. DNA of the CDR3: TGTGCCAGCAGCTTAACAGGGGGTCATTCACCCCTCCACTTT.

The CDR3 coding sequence is TGTGCCAGCAGCTTAAATCCTAATTCCTACAATGAGCAGTTCTTC. It encodes CASSLNPNSYNEQFF. The chain couples TRBV7-9 to TRBJ2-1; no reliable D call. Germline V gene lookup returns CDR1 SEHNR and CDR2 FQNEAQ (reference sequence). This CDR3 region has 15 residues. Trimming took off 2 bases at V and 1 base at J, with 9 bases between the two ends.

This clone was observed a handful of times. V and J are TRBV5-6 and TRBJ1-3; 8 bases are a match to TRBD1. J gave up 2 bases and V 4 bases, and 2 bases lay outside the gene matches. This CDR3 region has 14 residues. Germline CDR1 reads SGHDT; CDR2 reads YYEEEE. DNA of the CDR3: TGTGCCAGCAGCAAGACAGGGGCTGGAAACACCATATATTTT. This encodes CASSKTGAGNTIYF.

The chain carries TRBV18 and TRBJ2-7, with a tentative D call TRBD1 (7 bases). There are 14 residues in the CDR3. Germline CDR1 is KGHSH and CDR2 is LQKENI. Deletions cut 2 bases from V and 3 bases from J, with 11 bases between. The CDR3 here is CASSPAGQIYEQYF. CDR3 nucleotides: TGTGCCAGCTCACCAGCGGGACAGATCTACGAGCAGTACTTC.

With regard to this clone: Sequence at one end of the junction differs from germline and may be a read error. The J gene is TRBJ1-5, the V gene TRBV6-5; 11 nucleotides agree with TRBD1. Germline CDR1 is MNHEY and CDR2 is SVGAGI. This CDR3 spans 15 amino acids. The CDR3 DNA is TGTGCCAGCAGGCCTCGGACAGGGGGCTTTCAGCCCCGGCATTTT. It is translated as CASRPRTGGFQPRHF.

The J gene is TRBJ1-5, the V gene TRBV5-4; possibly TRBD1 for D (6 bases). This CDR3 comprises 16 residues. Germline assignment: CDR1 SGHNT and CDR2 YYREEE (reference sequence). The germline V and J ends were trimmed by 4 bases and 0 bases, with 14 bases remaining between them. The DNA of the CDR3 is TGTGCCAGCAGCCTCCGACAGGAACTTAGCAATCAGCCCCAGCATTTT. Encoded protein: CASSLRQELSNQPQHF.

This clone was observed a handful of times. The chain couples TRBV11-1 to TRBJ1-4, with 7 positions matching TRBD1. The V gene end was trimmed by 3 bases and the J gene end by 7 bases; junction bases not matched to a gene: 8. The CDR3 runs to 15 residues. Germline lookup yields CDR1 SGHAT and CDR2 FQDESV (reference sequence). The CDR3 sequence is CASSLHDREGEKLFF. CDR3 sequence (DNA): TGTGCCAGCAGCTTGCATGACAGGGAAGGTGAAAAACTGTTTTTT.

The gene calls are TRBV18 and TRBJ2-2; 8 positions agree with TRBD1. With 6 bases clipped from V and 5 bases from J, the junction kept 8 bases outside the gene matches. Germline values: CDR1 KGHSH, CDR2 LQKENI. The CDR3 totals 15 residues. This chain's CDR3 is CASSPGQAVTGELFF. The CDR3 nucleotides are TGTGCCAGCTCTCCGGGACAGGCGGTAACCGGGGAGCTGTTTTTT.

The genes are TRBV2 and TRBJ1-4; 8 nucleotides line up with TRBD1. V shed 4 bases and J 5 bases; nucleotides not matched to a gene: 3. Germline loops: CDR1 SNHLY, CDR2 FYNNEI. This CDR3 has 14 amino acids. This CDR3 is CASSVRTGNEKLFF. For the CDR3, the DNA is TGTGCCAGCAGTGTGAGGACAGGGAATGAAAAACTGTTTTTT.

This chain links TRBV5-1 with TRBJ2-5; TRBD2 agrees at 8 bases. The CDR3 contains 15 residues. Germline trimming cut 0 bases from V and 5 bases from J; bases unmatched to any gene: 6. CDR1 and CDR2 (germline): SGHRS, YFSETQ. The CDR3 nucleotides are TGCGCCAGCAGCTTGGCTAGCGGGTCAGGGGAGACCCAGTACTTC. It specifies CASSLASGSGETQYF.

The chain recombines TRBV7-9 with TRBJ2-5; 8 positions agree with TRBD1. The CDR3 runs 16 residues. Per the germline V gene, CDR1 is SEHNR and CDR2 is FQNEAQ (reference sequence). Trimming cost V 5 bases and J 1 base; bases outside gene matches: 9. CDR3 protein: CASSLPWTGPQETQYF. DNA for the CDR3: TGTGCCAGCAGCCTCCCTTGGACAGGGCCCCAAGAGACCCAGTACTTC.

This chain uses TRBV12-2 with TRBJ2-6; the table's D call TRBD2 went unverified against the DNA. TRBV12-2 is deemed a pseudogene. This CDR3 has 19 amino acids. The CDR3 DNA follows: TGTGCAAGTCGCTTAGTTTCGGCTAGCGGGAACTCTGGGGCCAACGTCCTGACTTTC. Amino acids: CASRLVSASGNSGANVLTF.

The gene calls are TRBV4-1 and TRBJ2-7, with 7 bases matching TRBD1. The CDR3 is made up of 17 amino acids. Trimming removed 5 bases from V and 0 bases from J; junction bases left unmatched: 13. The germline CDR1 and CDR2 sequences are MGHRA and YSYEKL. The CDR3 DNA reads as TGCGCCAGCAGCTGGCAAACTTCCGGGACAGCCTCCTACGAGCAGTACTTC. It yields the protein CASSWQTSGTASYEQYF.